The clone carrying this TCR beta chain was seen ten or more times. Its antigen is currently unknown. Between the trimmed V and J ends, which lost 6 bases and 9 bases, there was a span of 15 bases. Per germline, CDR1 MDHEN and CDR2 SYDVKM. There are 13 residues in the CDR3. Attached unique molecular identifiers marked individual cDNA molecules. MiXCR was run by TCRdb on the 5' RACE reads, yielding one entry per CDR3 protein. The repertoire consists of 97,000 or so distinct CDR3 sequences, with 11% occurring once and the leading ten covering about 4.5%. The data were obtained in a study of early T cells in non-severe SARS-CoV-2 infection. Study background: Sequenced material consisted of bulk RNA (from unsorted whole blood), and chains were unpaired.

Whole-study results and caveats: Anti-spike CD8 specificities were favored by VDJdb matching, whose results missed private and CD4 specificities.

The rearrangement links TRBV28 to TRBJ2-1, with D perhaps TRBD2 (7 bases). This clonotype originated in an adult who was a healthcare worker with PCR-confirmed SARS-CoV-2 infection or an uninfected control (not recorded which). Sequences were derived from whole blood, sampled at baseline. CDR3 coding DNA: TGTGCCAGCAGAGGGGGGGTGTATGGTGAGCAGTTCTTC. Amino acids: CASRGGVYGEQFF.